This T cell receptor beta chain was profiled in a study of PD-L1 blockade in urothelial cancer. Turning to the study itself: The median T cell count in blood samples was some 150,000. Study-wide results and caveats: Clonality of blood TCR below the median before treatment predicted better survival.

Profiled with immunoSEQ multiplex PCR; TCRdb holds only in-frame clones, not every one. The table records 29,000 or so clones, around 87% of them present only once. The CDR3 runs 15 residues. V lost 5 bases to trimming and J lost 4 bases; unmatched junction nucleotides: 8. Germline V CDR1 and CDR2: MNHEY, SMNVEV (reference sequence). Points on this clone: Its antigen is not known.

The sequence was obtained from a man aged 50 to 60 with urothelial cancer. The specimen comprised PBMCs, sampled around atezolizumab (anti-PD-L1) treatment. V and J are TRBV27 and TRBJ1-2, with 9 nucleotides matching TRBD1. In DNA form, the CDR3 reads TGTGCCAGCAGTCTCGGGACAGGGTCTGCCTATGGCTACACCTTC. Amino acids: CASSLGTGSAYGYTF.